This TCR beta chain originates from a study of T cell clonotyping in hematopoietic cell transplantation. As to this clone: Antigen: not known.

The germline gives CDR1 SQVTM, CDR2 ANQGSEA. Between the trimmed V and J ends, which lost 6 bases and 3 bases, there was a span of 13 bases. The CDR3 runs to 13 residues. Study outcomes and limitations: Pathologically expanded recipient clonotypes increased progressively from day 30 to day 180 as diversity fell. At the given depth, recipient repertoires were over 95% de novo clonotypes.

Sequencing used immunoSEQ multiplex PCR; TCRdb keeps in-frame clones, though not all of them. In the table there are about 11,000 clones, 85% to 90% of which are singletons. The TCR originated in a female patient in her sixties who had an allogeneic stem cell transplant from an unrelated donor, so the T cells may come from the graft donor. Some clones in this sample may be carry-over from other donors' samples. The sample here was PBMCs, taken 100 days after allogeneic stem cell transplant. This sequence joins TRBV29-1 and TRBJ2-3; D remains unclear. The CDR3 spells CSVVSSGTDTQYF. CDR3 coding DNA: TGCAGCGTCGTATCTAGTGGAACAGATACGCAGTATTTT.